The 18 T cell receptor beta chains given below trace back to one sample, sequenced in a study of blood T cell repertoires in COVID-19. Sequencing used immunoSEQ multiplex PCR; TCRdb keeps in-frame clones, though not all of them. Among around 30,000 clones listed, roughly nine tenths were seen once. The sample was peripheral blood. These receptors were collected from a man aged 55 to 70 with acute or convalescent COVID-19.

The V and J genes are TRBV5-6 and TRBJ2-1; possibly TRBD2 for D (6 bases). Looked up from germline, CDR1 is SGHDT and CDR2 is YYEEEE. V shed 5 bases and J shed 5 bases, with 8 bases lying between them. The CDR3 consists of 12 residues. The DNA for the CDR3 is TGTGCCAGCAGATGGGGGGACAATGAGCAGTTCTTC. It codes for CASRWGDNEQFF.

The J gene is TRBJ2-3, the V gene TRBV14; perhaps TRBD2 as D (6 bases). Germline CDR1 and CDR2: SGHDN and FVKESK. The V end was cut by 8 bases, the J end by 4 bases, with 22 bases between. CDR3 length: 16 amino acids. CDR3 region: CASSAGTLQKADTQYF. The CDR3 bases are TGTGCCAGCTCTGCCGGGACTCTACAAAAGGCAGATACGCAGTATTTT.

This clone was picked up a small number of times. V gene TRBV7-2 combines with J gene TRBJ2-1, with a tentative D call TRBD2 (5 bases). V was pared by 1 base and J by 5 bases, with 6 bases between. Germline loops: CDR1 SGHTA, CDR2 FQGNSA. There are 13 residues in the CDR3. The CDR3 DNA reads TGTGCCAGCAGCTTAGTCGGGGACAATGAGCAGTTCTTC. It yields the protein CASSLVGDNEQFF.

V is TRBV5-1 and J is TRBJ2-5; TRBD2 matches at 7 bases. The V gene end was trimmed by 1 base and the J gene end by 2 bases; junction bases not matched to a gene: 5. The germline V gene has CDR1 SGHRS and CDR2 YFSETQ. CDR3 length: 15 amino acids. The CDR3 DNA follows: TGCGCCAGCAGCTTGAGGGGCGGGGGTCAAGAGACCCAGTACTTC. Amino acids: CASSLRGGGQETQYF.

This chain connects TRBV4-2 to TRBJ2-2; TRBD2 matches at 13 bases. There are 17 residues in the CDR3. The V gene end was trimmed by 4 bases and the J gene end by 2 bases; junction bases not matched to a gene: 4. Germline values: CDR1 LGHNA, CDR2 YNFKEQ. CDR3 sequence reads: CASSPQGLAGNTGELFF. The CDR3 DNA follows: TGTGCCAGCAGCCCTCAGGGACTAGCGGGAAACACCGGGGAGCTGTTTTTT.

The gene calls are TRBV3-1 (or the pseudogene TRBV3-2) and TRBJ1-5; D may be TRBD1 (5 bases). CDR1 LGHDT and CDR2 YNNKEL come from the germline V gene (reference sequence). This CDR3 has 14 amino acids. Trimming took off 4 bases at V and 4 bases at J, with 11 bases between the two ends. CDR3 sequence: CASSPRQQNQPQHF. CDR3 nucleotides: TGTGCCAGCAGCCCCAGACAGCAGAATCAGCCCCAGCATTTT.

The rearrangement joins TRBV9 to TRBJ1-1; D may be TRBD1 (6 bases). Per the germline V gene, CDR1 is SGDLS and CDR2 is YYNGEE. The CDR3 contains 14 residues. The V gene lost 4 bases and the J gene lost 3 bases, with 13 bases spanning the gap. The CDR3 spells CASSPGGGHTEAFF. The CDR3 DNA reads TGTGCCAGCAGCCCCGGGGGGGGGCACACTGAAGCTTTCTTT.

This rearrangement joins TRBV7-6 to TRBJ2-1, with D uncertain. This CDR3 contains 16 residues. V lost 1 base, J lost 6 bases, and 16 bases lay in between. Per germline, CDR1 SGHVS and CDR2 FNYEAQ. As DNA, the CDR3 is TGTGCCAGCAGCTTAGAGACCGCGGAACTACTCAATGAGCAGTTCTTC. Amino acids: CASSLETAELLNEQFF.

The chain has TRBV29-1 and TRBJ1-1; the D gene is possibly TRBD1 (5 bases). Germline V lookup: CDR1 SQVTM, CDR2 ANQGSEA. V was shortened by 7 bases and J by 0 bases, with 12 bases between the two germline ends. CDR3 length equals 13 residues. CDR3 amino acids: CSASTVLNTEAFF. The CDR3 DNA reads TGCAGCGCCTCGACAGTTCTGAACACTGAAGCTTTCTTT.

The rearrangement links TRBV9 to TRBJ1-3; 7 bases fit TRBD1. CDR3 length equals 16 residues. Germline V CDR1 and CDR2: SGDLS, YYNGEE. V lost 0 bases and J lost 1; bases outside the gene matches: 4. The CDR3 sequence: CASSVAQGESGNTIYF. The CDR3 coding sequence is TGTGCCAGCAGCGTAGCTCAGGGGGAGTCTGGAAACACCATATATTTT.

The chain joins TRBV27 to TRBJ2-2; D is uncertain. Deletions cut 0 bases from V and 4 bases from J, with 6 bases between. The CDR3 loop spans 14 amino acids. Germline CDR1 reads MNHEY; CDR2 reads SMNVEV (reference sequence). Here the CDR3 DNA reads TGTGCCAGCAGTTTATCCGGGTTCACCGGGGAGCTGTTTTTT. Residues: CASSLSGFTGELFF.

This clone was recorded a few times. The rearrangement links TRBV5-1 to TRBJ2-2; TRBD1 aligns across 7 bases. V lost 4 bases to trimming and J lost 1 base; unmatched junction nucleotides: 13. The CDR3 covers 18 residues. CDR1 is SGHRS, CDR2 YFSETQ, per germline. CDR3 residues: CASSQRTGATLNTGELFF. The CDR3 region has the DNA TGCGCCAGCAGCCAACGGACAGGCGCGACCTTGAACACCGGGGAGCTGTTTTTT.

As for this clone: The sample holds other DNA sequences that translate to the same CDR3. V usage is TRBV5-1 and J usage is TRBJ1-1; TRBD1 agrees at 8 bases. CDR1 SGHRS and CDR2 YFSETQ come from the germline V gene. This CDR3 is built from 14 residues. V lost 4 bases, J lost 1 base, and 3 bases stayed unmatched. The CDR3 loop is CASSGGQGNTEAFF. The CDR3 coding sequence is TGCGCCAGCAGCGGAGGACAGGGGAACACTGAAGCTTTCTTT.

V gene TRBV2 combines with J gene TRBJ2-7; 8 bases agree with TRBD1. Germline V gene sequence: CDR1 SNHLY, CDR2 FYNNEI. The junction had 10 bases not matched to a gene; V was cut back by 11 bases and J by 4 bases. This CDR3 is built from 13 residues. The CDR3 DNA reads TGTGCCGGGGGGCAGGGGGCTCTGTACGAGCAGTACTTC. Amino acids: CAGGQGALYEQYF.

The V gene is TRBV18, the J gene TRBJ2-5; TRBD1 is a possible D gene (6 bases). The CDR3 spans 14 residues. Germline CDR1 is KGHSH and CDR2 is LQKENI. The germline V and J ends were trimmed by 3 bases and 5 bases, with 13 bases remaining between them. The CDR3 sequence: CASSPFVRGETQYF. For the CDR3, the DNA is TGTGCCAGCTCACCTTTCGTTAGGGGGGAGACCCAGTACTTC.

The chain carries TRBV5-1 and TRBJ2-2; no reliable D call. CDR3 length: 15 amino acids. From germline, CDR1 is SGHRS and CDR2 YFSETQ. Trimming shortened V by 3 bases and J by 6 bases, and 15 bases separated the two germline ends. CDR3 loop: CASSSPTLTSGELFF. As DNA, the CDR3 is TGCGCCAGCAGCTCTCCTACATTGACATCCGGGGAGCTGTTTTTT.

The V and J genes are TRBV3-1 (or the pseudogene TRBV3-2) and TRBJ2-3, with a tentative D call TRBD2 (5 bases). The CDR3 sequence is 14 residues long. Germline V CDR1 and CDR2: LGHDT, YNNKEL (reference sequence). Trimming cost V 1 base and J 6 bases, with 11 bases left between them. This chain's CDR3 is CASSQGSGGDTQYF. CDR3 DNA sequence: TGTGCCAGCAGCCAAGGGAGCGGCGGCGATACGCAGTATTTT.

J is TRBJ1-5 and V is TRBV6-4, with TRBD1 identical over 7 bases. CDR1 and CDR2 from the germline V gene are MRHNA and SNTAGT. The CDR3 runs 15 residues. V was clipped by 5 bases and J by 0 bases; unmatched bases: 4. The CDR3 nucleotides are TGTGCCAGCAGTAGGGACAGCAATAGCAATCAGCCCCAGCATTTT. Its translation is CASSRDSNSNQPQHF.